This passage covers 22 T cell receptor beta chains from one sample sequenced in a study of identical twins. TCRdb re-analysed the 5' RACE reads in MiXCR, keeping a single row per CDR3 protein. Counted here are 350,000 to 500,000 distinct CDR3 sequences, around a sixth occurring once; the ten biggest clones make up around 10%. Sample: naive T cells sorted from blood. Source of these receptors: a man aged 50-60 years in good health.

J is TRBJ1-1 and V is TRBV6-1; no firm D call. Germline CDR1 reads MNHNS; CDR2 reads SASEGT. The CDR3 is made up of 13 amino acids. Trimming left V 5 bases short and J 8 bases short, with 15 bases between. The CDR3: CASSLRGHMEAFF. In nucleotides, the CDR3 is TGTGCCAGCAGTCTCCGTGGGCACATGGAAGCTTTCTTT.

This clonotype was counted a single time. The V call is TRBV7-8, the J call TRBJ2-3, with D unresolved. The CDR3 has 15 amino acids. Germline V gene sequence: CDR1 SGHVS, CDR2 FQNEAQ. V lost 5 bases and J lost 6, with 18 bases in between. The CDR3 spells CASSGVPNARDTQYF. The DNA for the CDR3 is TGTGCCAGCAGCGGCGTCCCCAATGCGAGGGATACGCAGTATTTT.

This clonotype was counted between two and nine times. The chain uses TRBV11-2 and TRBJ2-1; TRBD2 agrees at 7 bases. CDR1 SGHAT and CDR2 FQNNGV come from the germline V gene. The trim removed 3 bases at V and 5 bases at J, leaving 7 bases unmatched. This CDR3 is 15 amino acids long. CDR3 in DNA: TGTGCCAGCAGCTTTGGGGCTAGCGGTCACAATGAGCAGTTCTTC. Its protein product is CASSFGASGHNEQFF.

The V and J genes are TRBV10-2 and TRBJ1-5; weak D call: TRBD1 (6 bases). The CDR3 runs 13 residues. CDR1 and CDR2 (germline): WSHSY, SAAADI. V lost 4 bases, J lost 6 bases, and 10 bases lay in between. The CDR3 region has the DNA TGCGCCAGCAGTGGAGACAGGAGTCAGCCCCAGCATTTT. Its protein product is CASSGDRSQPQHF.

The V call is TRBV4-3, the J call TRBJ1-2, with D maybe TRBD1 (5 bases). Trimming took 0 bases from V and 4 from J, leaving 15 bases between them. There are 16 residues in the CDR3. Germline CDR1 reads LGHNA; CDR2 reads YSLEER. The CDR3 loop is CASSQEAQGQVYGYTF. Written as DNA, the CDR3 is TGCGCCAGCAGCCAAGAGGCCCAGGGCCAGGTCTATGGCTACACCTTC.

The chain uses TRBV5-1 and TRBJ2-7, with TRBD1 matching 9 bases. Germline V gene sequence: CDR1 SGHRS, CDR2 YFSETQ. Trimming cost V 4 bases and J 6 bases; bases outside gene matches: 14. CDR3 size: 16 residues. The CDR3 coding sequence is TGCGCCAGCAGCAACCTACCGGGACAGGGTGATCCCGAGCAGTACTTC. This translates into CASSNLPGQGDPEQYF.

This clonotype came up many times. The chain carries TRBV7-2 and TRBJ2-7, with 8 bases matching TRBD1. Trimming took 7 bases from V and 4 from J; bases not matched to a gene: 12. This CDR3 region has 15 residues. Germline values: CDR1 SGHTA, CDR2 FQGNSA. As DNA, the CDR3 is TGTGCCAGCACCAAGGGAAGGACAGGGTGGTACGAGCAGTACTTC. Its protein product is CASTKGRTGWYEQYF. The variable domain in full, completed from reference TRBV7-2 and TRBJ2-7, reads GAGVSQSPSNKVTEKGKDVELRCDPISGHTALYWYRQSLGQGLEFLIYFQGNSAPDKSGLPSDRFSAERTGGSVSTLTIQRTQQEDSAVYLCASTKGRTGWYEQYFGPGTRLTVT.

As for this clonotype: This could be a read error, since a much larger clone is one nucleotide away. The chain joins TRBV27 to TRBJ2-7; D gene unclear. The J call is in doubt because the DNA end fits TRBJ2-1 better. Germline V lookup: CDR1 MNHEY, CDR2 SMNVEV (reference sequence). This CDR3 has 13 amino acids. The CDR3 bases are TGTGCCAGCAGCCTCACGGAAGGTTACGAGCAGTTCTTC. Encoded protein: CASSLTEGYEQFF.

The V gene is TRBV19, the J gene TRBJ2-3; weak D call: TRBD2 (5 bases). CDR1 and CDR2 from the germline V gene are LNHDA and SQIVND (reference sequence). V dropped 10 bases and J dropped 1 base, with 15 bases sitting between them. CDR3 size: 14 residues. Written as DNA, the CDR3 is TGTGCCACATTGGACTTAACTCGCACAGATACGCAGTATTTT. Encoded protein: CATLDLTRTDTQYF.

This clonotype was picked up many times. This chain connects TRBV20-1 to TRBJ1-5; D gene ambiguous. V was trimmed by 1 base and J by 8 bases, leaving 9 bases between them. This CDR3 has 12 amino acids. CDR1 is DFQATT, CDR2 SNEGSKA, per germline (reference sequence). The CDR3 DNA is TGCAGTGCTAGAGGGTCTGTGGAGCCCCAGCATTTT. This codes for CSARGSVEPQHF.

This clonotype has a handful of counts. The gene calls are TRBV5-5 and TRBJ2-5, with 7 nucleotides matching TRBD1. The CDR3 sequence is 15 residues long. Germline assignment: CDR1 SGHKS and CDR2 YYEKEE (reference sequence). J was trimmed by 5 bases and V by 4 bases; bases with no gene match: 11. The CDR3 coding sequence is TGTGCCAGCAGCCCGCCCGAGGGGGCGAGGGAGACCCAGTACTTC. Protein: CASSPPEGARETQYF.

This clonotype appeared a few times. This sequence joins TRBV20-1 and TRBJ2-3; possibly TRBD1 or TRBD2 for D (5 bases each). The CDR3 length is 14 residues. The V end lost 3 bases, the J end lost 2 bases, and 12 bases lay between the germline ends. Germline values: CDR1 DFQATT, CDR2 SNEGSKA (reference sequence). CDR3 sequence: CSARRAGSTDTQYF. CDR3 nucleotide sequence: TGCAGTGCTAGGAGGGCAGGGTCCACAGATACGCAGTATTTT.

The V call is TRBV24-1, the J call TRBJ2-3; maybe TRBD1 (5 bases). The CDR3 spans 13 residues. The germline CDR1 and CDR2 sequences are KGHDR and SFDVKD. Trimming shortened V by 7 bases and J by 2 bases, and 9 bases separated the two germline ends. Written as DNA, the CDR3 is TGTGCCACCAGGGGGCGGAACACAGATACGCAGTATTTT. Protein: CATRGRNTDTQYF.

This clonotype was seen a handful of times. The chain joins TRBV28 to TRBJ2-3, with 10 nucleotides matching TRBD1. V shed 5 bases, J shed 4 bases, and the junction held 18 bases outside the gene matches. There are 19 residues in the CDR3. Germline-derived CDR1 and CDR2 are MDHEN and SYDVKM. This CDR3 reads CASSPLPGQGMFRPDTQYF. As DNA, the CDR3 is TGTGCCAGCAGTCCTCTACCGGGACAGGGGATGTTTCGTCCAGATACGCAGTATTTT.

This sequence joins TRBV27 and TRBJ2-2; 10 bases line up with TRBD2. The CDR3 has 17 amino acids. The ends lost 3 bases at V and 7 bases at J; junction bases unmatched: 11. Germline CDR1 reads MNHEY; CDR2 reads SMNVEV (reference sequence). The CDR3 here is CASSFQALAGAGGELFF. The CDR3 bases are TGTGCCAGCAGTTTCCAGGCTCTAGCGGGAGCGGGCGGGGAGCTGTTTTTT.

The genes are TRBV9 and TRBJ2-1; 8 bases fit TRBD1. In germline, CDR1 is SGDLS, CDR2 YYNGEE. The V segment lost 0 bases and the J segment 7 bases; nucleotides outside the gene matches: 9. This CDR3 has 16 residues. The CDR3 bases are TGTGCCAGCAGCGTAGCTACCGTCAGGGGGCGGAATGAGCAGTTCTTC. Protein: CASSVATVRGRNEQFF.

This chain joins TRBV20-1 and TRBJ1-5; possibly TRBD1 for D (5 bases). Germline V CDR1 and CDR2: DFQATT, SNEGSKA (reference sequence). V was shortened by 3 bases and J by 1 base, with 16 bases between the two germline ends. The CDR3 loop spans 16 amino acids. The CDR3: CSARDGGGKSNQPQHF. Here the CDR3 DNA reads TGCAGTGCTAGGGACGGGGGTGGAAAAAGCAATCAGCCCCAGCATTTT.

This clonotype occurred many times. This chain connects TRBV20-1 to TRBJ1-2, with a possible D match to TRBD1 (6 bases). Trimming took off 4 bases at V and 0 bases at J, with 27 bases between the two ends. The CDR3 is made up of 19 amino acids. The germline V gene has CDR1 DFQATT and CDR2 SNEGSKA (reference sequence). CDR3 sequence reads: CSATTPYRVPKQANYGYTF. The CDR3 DNA reads TGCAGTGCTACCACACCCTACAGGGTTCCCAAACAAGCTAACTATGGCTACACCTTC.

This clonotype was observed many times. The genes are TRBV5-1 and TRBJ2-1; 7 positions agree with TRBD2. Per the germline V gene, CDR1 is SGHRS and CDR2 is YFSETQ. The CDR3 contains 12 residues. V lost 6 bases, J lost 9 bases, and 6 bases stayed unmatched. The CDR3 reads CASTVGGSEQFF. CDR3 sequence (DNA): TGCGCCAGCACGGTCGGGGGGAGTGAGCAGTTCTTC.

This chain's CDR3 is CSVWITGEQYF. CDR3 nucleotides: TGCAGCGTTTGGATTACCGGCGAGCAGTACTTC. This chain joins TRBV29-1 and TRBJ2-7; D is undetermined. This CDR3 region has 11 residues. Trimming pared 5 bases from V and 6 bases from J, leaving 11 bases between. Germline CDR1 is SQVTM and CDR2 is ANQGSEA.

This chain uses TRBV29-1 with TRBJ1-5, with D possibly TRBD1 on 5 matching bases. The CDR3 runs 15 residues. Per germline, CDR1 SQVTM and CDR2 ANQGSEA. Trimming pared 0 bases from V and 11 bases from J, leaving 20 bases between. This CDR3 reads CSVEDREDIPGAQHF. The CDR3, as DNA: TGCAGCGTTGAAGATCGGGAGGACATACCCGGGGCCCAGCATTTT.

This clonotype came up a few times. The chain uses TRBV5-1 and TRBJ2-7; D gene unclear. The length of the CDR3 is 16 residues. CDR1 and CDR2 from the germline V gene are SGHRS and YFSETQ. V gave up 0 bases and J gave up 0 bases, with 13 bases separating them. The CDR3 loop is CASSLERFPSSYEQYF. As DNA, the CDR3 is TGCGCCAGCAGCTTGGAACGCTTCCCCAGCTCCTACGAGCAGTACTTC.